This TCR beta chain was captured in a study of PD-L1 blockade in urothelial cancer. Generated by immunoSEQ multiplex PCR, the TCRdb table keeps only in-frame clones and is missing some. The data contain 85,000 to 100,000 clones, around nine tenths of them singletons. The germline CDR1 and CDR2 sequences are MNHNY and SVGAGI (reference sequence). V lost 6 bases and J lost 4, with 16 bases in between. The CDR3 is 15 amino acids. Sequences were derived from PBMCs, sampled around atezolizumab (anti-PD-L1) treatment. The V call is TRBV6-6, the J call TRBJ1-3, with a tentative D call TRBD1 (6 bases). This sequence originates from a man aged 55-75 years with urothelial cancer. The CDR3 loop reads CASRRAGGPGNTIYF. CDR3 nucleotides: TGTGCCAGCAGGAGGGCGGGGGGGCCGGGAAACACCATATATTTT.